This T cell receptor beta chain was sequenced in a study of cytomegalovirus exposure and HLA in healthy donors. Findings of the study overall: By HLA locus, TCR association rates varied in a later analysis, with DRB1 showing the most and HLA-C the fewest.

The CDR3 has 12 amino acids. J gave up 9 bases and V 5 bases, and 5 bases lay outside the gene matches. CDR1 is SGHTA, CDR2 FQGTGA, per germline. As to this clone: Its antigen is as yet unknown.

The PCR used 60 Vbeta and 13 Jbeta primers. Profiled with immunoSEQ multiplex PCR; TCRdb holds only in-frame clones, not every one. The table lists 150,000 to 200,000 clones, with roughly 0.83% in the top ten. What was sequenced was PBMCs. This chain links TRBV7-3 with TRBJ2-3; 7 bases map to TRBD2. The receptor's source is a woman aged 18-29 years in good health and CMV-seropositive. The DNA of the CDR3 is TGTGCCAGCAGCGGTGAGGGAGGGACGCAGTATTTT. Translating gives CASSGEGGTQYF.